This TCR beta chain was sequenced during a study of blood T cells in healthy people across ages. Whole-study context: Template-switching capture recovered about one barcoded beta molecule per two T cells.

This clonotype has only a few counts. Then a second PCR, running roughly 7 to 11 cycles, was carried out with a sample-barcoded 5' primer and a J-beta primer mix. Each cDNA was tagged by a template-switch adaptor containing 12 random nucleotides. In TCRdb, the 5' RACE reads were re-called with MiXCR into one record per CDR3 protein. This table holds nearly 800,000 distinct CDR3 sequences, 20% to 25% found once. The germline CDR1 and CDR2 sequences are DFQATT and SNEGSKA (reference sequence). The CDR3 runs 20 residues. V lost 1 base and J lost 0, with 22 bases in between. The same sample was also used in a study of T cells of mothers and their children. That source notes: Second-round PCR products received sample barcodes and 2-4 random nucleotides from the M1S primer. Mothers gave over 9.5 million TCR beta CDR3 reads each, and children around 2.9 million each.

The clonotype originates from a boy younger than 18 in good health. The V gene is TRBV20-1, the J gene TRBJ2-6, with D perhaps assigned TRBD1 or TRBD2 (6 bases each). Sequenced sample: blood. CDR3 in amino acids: CSARALGGWVMDSGANVLTF. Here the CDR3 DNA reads TGCAGTGCTAGAGCTCTCGGGGGCTGGGTGATGGACTCTGGGGCCAACGTCCTGACTTTC.